The clone carrying this T cell receptor (beta chain) was detected only a few times. The antigen remains undetermined. Assay version v3.0 of immunoSEQ was used, and it was run at survey level. Data came from immunoSEQ multiplex PCR; TCRdb stores just in-frame clones and leaves some out. The profile shows 13,000 to 15,000 clones, 77% of them singletons. These data come from a study of long-term antiretroviral therapy in people with HIV. Study-level points and caveats: Repertoires from HIV showed CDR3 length ranges narrower than those of controls. Blood dating 2004 to 2017 may reflect older ART regimens. Every time point showed a repertoire led by clones expanded before ART.

Losses at the gene ends were 3 bases for V and 3 bases for J; bases not matched to a gene: 7. CDR1 is WNHNN, CDR2 SYGVQD, per germline (reference sequence). The CDR3 is 15 amino acids. The sample consisted of unsorted PBMCs, taken 1.3 years before starting antiretroviral therapy. V is TRBV10-1 and J is TRBJ2-7, with 8 bases matching TRBD2. The clonotype was recovered from a man in his forties with HIV. The CDR3 protein is CASSDSAAGGYEQYF. The DNA of the CDR3 is TGCGCCAGCAGTGACTCCGCTGCGGGAGGCTACGAGCAGTACTTC.